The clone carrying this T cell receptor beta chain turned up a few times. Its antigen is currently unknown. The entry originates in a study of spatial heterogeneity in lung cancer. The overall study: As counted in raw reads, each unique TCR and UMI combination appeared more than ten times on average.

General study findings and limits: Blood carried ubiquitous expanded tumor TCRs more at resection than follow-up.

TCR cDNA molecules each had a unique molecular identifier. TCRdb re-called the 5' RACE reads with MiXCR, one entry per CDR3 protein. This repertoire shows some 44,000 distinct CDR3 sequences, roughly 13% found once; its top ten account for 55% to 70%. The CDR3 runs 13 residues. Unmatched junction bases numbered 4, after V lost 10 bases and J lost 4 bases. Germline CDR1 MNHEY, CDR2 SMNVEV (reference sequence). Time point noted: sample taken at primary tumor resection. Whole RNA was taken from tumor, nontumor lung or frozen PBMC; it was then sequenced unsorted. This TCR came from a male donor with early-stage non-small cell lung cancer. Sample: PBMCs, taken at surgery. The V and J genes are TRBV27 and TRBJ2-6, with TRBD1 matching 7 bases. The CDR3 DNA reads TGTGCCACCAGGGGGACCGGGGCCAACGTCCTGACTTTC. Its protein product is CATRGTGANVLTF.